This T cell receptor (beta chain) was captured in a study of shared clonotypes between healthy human individuals. Germline CDR1 and CDR2: SGHTA and FQGNSA. This CDR3 has 16 residues. With V trimmed by 1 base and J by 3 bases, 8 bases remained unmatched. Every subset's genomic DNA went evenly onto several immunoSEQ plates. Generated by immunoSEQ multiplex PCR, the TCRdb table keeps only in-frame clones and is missing some. The sample lists under 600,000 clones, around 81% occurring once. Worth noting for this clone: Its cognate antigen is unknown.

Donors were healthy HIV-negative adults without recently reported acute infections or vaccinations. The unsorted samples had some 90 million PBMCs used for genomic DNA. General observations from the study: The small donor group covered limited genetic and exposure diversity.

The chain combines TRBV7-2 with TRBJ2-7, with 8 bases fitting TRBD1. The TCR comes from a woman aged 40 to 50 in good health. Some clones in this sample may be carry-over from other donors' samples. The sequenced material came from PBMCs. The CDR3 loop is CASSLDYGTGNYEQYF. CDR3 nucleotides: TGTGCCAGCAGCTTAGATTACGGGACAGGTAACTACGAGCAGTACTTC.